The 30 T cell receptor beta chains below all came from one sample that was sequenced in a study of T cell repertoires in cytomegalovirus infection. TCRdb independently ran MiXCR on the reads; one entry per CDR3 protein. Seen here are some 150,000 distinct CDR3 sequences, about 6.5% observed once, and the top ten hold 15% to 20%. The sequencing sample was made of PBMCs. Source of these receptors: a human donor in good health (CMV status not recorded). Some clones in this sample may be carry-over from other donors' samples.

This clonotype was seen repeatedly, ten times or more. The chain employs TRBV28 and TRBJ2-7; D is undetermined. The ends were cut back, 3 bases at V and 0 bases at J, with 6 bases in the middle. The V gene's germline CDR1 is MDHEN and CDR2 SYDVKM. CDR3 size: 13 residues. CDR3 protein: CASSFGSSYEQYF. CDR3 in DNA: TGTGCCAGCAGTTTTGGTTCCTCCTACGAGCAGTACTTC.

J is TRBJ1-1 and V is TRBV29-1; TRBD1 is a possible D gene (5 bases). Germline CDR1 is SQVTM and CDR2 is ANQGSEA. The CDR3 is made up of 14 amino acids. Trimming took 5 bases from V and 1 from J, leaving 14 bases between them. In DNA form, the CDR3 reads TGCAGCGTTCCAATCGGGGGTGGGAACACTGAAGCTTTCTTT. It encodes CSVPIGGGNTEAFF.

This clonotype was counted at least ten times. The chain combines TRBV7-2 with TRBJ2-3, with 15 nucleotides matching TRBD2. The CDR3 covers 16 residues. Unmatched junction bases numbered 1, after V lost 5 bases and J lost 1 base. Germline V gene lookup returns CDR1 SGHTA and CDR2 FQGNSA. CDR3 DNA: TGTGCCAGCAGCCGGACTAGCGGGGGGGGCACAGATACGCAGTATTTT. Translated: CASSRTSGGGTDTQYF. Together with reference TRBV7-2 and TRBJ2-3, the CDR3 gives the full variable domain: GAGVSQSPSNKVTEKGKDVELRCDPISGHTALYWYRQSLGQGLEFLIYFQGNSAPDKSGLPSDRFSAERTGGSVSTLTIQRTQQEDSAVYLCASSRTSGGGTDTQYFGPGTRLTVL.

This clonotype was counted at least ten times. The chain couples TRBV20-1 to TRBJ2-3; D uncertain. The V gene lost 2 bases and the J gene lost 3 bases, with 3 bases spanning the gap. In germline, CDR1 is DFQATT, CDR2 SNEGSKA (reference sequence). The CDR3 length is 11 residues. This chain's CDR3 is CSARRTDTQYF. The CDR3 DNA follows: TGCAGTGCTAGAAGGACAGATACGCAGTATTTT.

This rearrangement joins TRBV6-2 or TRBV6-3 to TRBJ2-7; no definite D call. The CDR3 is made up of 15 amino acids. Germline V CDR1 and CDR2: MNHEY, SVGEGT. The ends were cut back, 7 bases at V and 4 bases at J, with 20 bases in the middle. The CDR3 nucleotides read TGTGCCAGCACCCTACCCGGGTCCTTATCTTACGAGCAGTACTTC. Amino acid sequence: CASTLPGSLSYEQYF.

In its sample, this clonotype was seen many times. The chain is built from TRBV5-6 and TRBJ2-2; 7 bases are shared with TRBD1. Trimming at V came to 3 bases and at J to 0 bases, leaving 2 bases not matched to a gene. CDR1 and CDR2 (germline): SGHDT, YYEEEE. The CDR3 has 15 residues. The CDR3 nucleotides read TGTGCCAGCAGCTGGGGACAGACGAACACCGGGGAGCTGTTTTTT. It yields the protein CASSWGQTNTGELFF. The full variable domain, with the rest looked up from reference TRBV5-6 and TRBJ2-2, is DAGVTQSPTHLIKTRGQQVTLRCSPKSGHDTVSWYQQALGQGPQFIFQYYEEEERQRGNFPDRFSGHQFPNYSSELNVNALLLGDSALYLCASSWGQTNTGELFFGEGSRLTVL.

The CDR3 region is CASRSAGQGTEAFF. CDR3 nucleotide sequence: TGTGCCAGCAGGTCTGCCGGACAAGGCACTGAAGCTTTCTTT. The V and J genes are TRBV28 and TRBJ1-1, with D possibly TRBD1 on 5 matching bases. CDR3 size: 14 residues. Germline loops: CDR1 MDHEN, CDR2 SYDVKM. V lost 6 bases and J lost 4, with 15 bases in between.

V usage is TRBV20-1 and J usage is TRBJ2-3, with 8 bases matching TRBD2. The CDR3 has 14 amino acids. V lost 6 bases, J lost 1 base, and 6 bases stayed unmatched. Germline V gene lookup returns CDR1 DFQATT and CDR2 SNEGSKA (reference sequence). CDR3 amino acids: CSALGGVGTDTQYF. In DNA form, the CDR3 reads TGCAGTGCCCTCGGGGGGGTTGGCACAGATACGCAGTATTTT.

This clonotype was counted ten times or more. CDR3: CASSFIETQYF. CDR3 DNA: TGTGCCAGCAGCTTCATAGAGACCCAGTACTTC. The chain is built from TRBV7-2 and TRBJ2-5; D unclear. Germline values: CDR1 SGHTA, CDR2 FQGNSA. There are 11 residues in the CDR3. Trimming took 3 bases from V and 4 from J, leaving 3 bases between them.

The chain couples TRBV29-1 to TRBJ2-5; the D gene is possibly TRBD1 (6 bases). CDR1 SQVTM and CDR2 ANQGSEA come from the germline V gene. The CDR3 has 13 residues. V was shortened by 7 bases and J by 7 bases, with 19 bases between the two germline ends. This CDR3 is CSGTGTTFGTQYF. The DNA for the CDR3 is TGCAGCGGAACCGGGACAACCTTTGGGACCCAGTACTTC.

This clonotype appeared many times. V gene TRBV11-2 combines with J gene TRBJ2-3, with 9 nucleotides matching TRBD2. The CDR3 extends over 17 amino acids. CDR1 is SGHAT and CDR2 is FQNNGV in the germline V gene. The ends lost 5 bases at V and 0 bases at J; junction bases unmatched: 9. For the CDR3, the DNA is TGTGCCAGCAGCCTCGCGAGCGGGGGGACTAGCACAGATACGCAGTATTTT. It translates to CASSLASGGTSTDTQYF.

This clonotype was counted at least ten times. The genes are TRBV7-2 and TRBJ2-7, with D possibly TRBD2 on 5 matching bases. The CDR3 spans 15 residues. CDR1 is SGHTA and CDR2 is FQGNSA in the germline V gene. With 0 bases removed from V and 5 bases from J, the gap between germline ends came to 14 bases. CDR3 residues: CASSLAGIGDHEQYF. CDR3 DNA: TGTGCCAGCAGCTTAGCCGGGATCGGAGACCACGAGCAGTACTTC.

This clonotype was seen repeatedly, ten times or more. The chain is built from TRBV29-1 and TRBJ1-4; the match to TRBD1 covers 8 bases. Germline V gene sequence: CDR1 SQVTM, CDR2 ANQGSEA. The ends lost 4 bases at V and 7 bases at J; junction bases unmatched: 5. CDR3 length: 13 residues. CDR3 DNA sequence: TGCAGCGTTGGCGGACAGGGTGCTGAAAAACTGTTTTTT. Encoded protein: CSVGGQGAEKLFF.

This clonotype was detected ten times or more. V is TRBV7-2 and J is TRBJ2-7; 8 nucleotides match TRBD1. CDR1 SGHTA and CDR2 FQGNSA come from the germline V gene. V was pared by 5 bases and J by 9 bases, with 15 bases of the junction left unmatched. The CDR3 covers 15 residues. The CDR3 reads CASSPQPDRAGGQYF. CDR3 bases: TGTGCCAGCAGCCCGCAGCCGGACAGGGCCGGAGGGCAGTACTTC.

This clonotype was detected only once. The chain links TRBV7-2 to TRBJ1-4, with 8 bases fitting TRBD1. Germline CDR1 and CDR2: SGHTA and FQGNSA. This CDR3 comprises 15 residues. V lost 5 bases and J lost 3; bases outside the gene matches: 5. The DNA of the CDR3 is TGTGCCAGCAGCGGAACAGGGGGATCTAATGAAAAACTGTTTTTT. Encoded protein: CASSGTGGSNEKLFF.

This clonotype was picked up a small number of times. The gene calls are TRBV7-6 and TRBJ2-7, with D hard to call. The CDR3 is made up of 13 amino acids. Trimming removed 0 bases from V and 7 bases from J, with 10 bases in between. CDR1 is SGHVS, CDR2 FNYEAQ, per germline. The CDR3 loop reads CASSLAGPSEQYF. As DNA, the CDR3 is TGTGCCAGCAGCTTAGCAGGCCCATCGGAGCAGTACTTC.

This clonotype was found many times. The rearrangement joins TRBV12-5 to TRBJ1-1; TRBD1 agrees at 8 bases. V lost 8 bases and J lost 0; bases outside the gene matches: 5. This CDR3 has 14 residues. Germline V CDR1 and CDR2: LGHNT, FRNRAP. This CDR3 reads CASSWTGLNTEAFF. In DNA, the CDR3 is TGTGCTAGTTCGTGGACAGGGTTGAACACTGAAGCTTTCTTT.

This clonotype was detected only a few times. The gene calls are TRBV2 and TRBJ1-2; TRBD1 matches 9 bases. V gave up 5 bases and J gave up 8 bases; unmatched junction bases: 9. The CDR3 length is 14 residues. Germline V gene sequence: CDR1 SNHLY, CDR2 FYNNEI. The CDR3 region has the DNA TGTGCCAGCAGTCCGGGACAGGGTTTGGAGGGCTACACCTTC. Translated: CASSPGQGLEGYTF.

In its sample, this clonotype was seen a few times. The V gene is TRBV29-1, the J gene TRBJ2-6; possibly TRBD2 for D (5 bases). Germline loops: CDR1 SQVTM, CDR2 ANQGSEA. The V and J ends lost 7 bases and 1 base respectively, with 8 bases between them. The CDR3 runs to 13 residues. The CDR3 nucleotides read TGCAGCGCTGGGGAGTCTGGGGCCAACGTCCTGACTTTC. This gives the protein CSAGESGANVLTF. Combining the CDR3 with reference TRBV29-1 and TRBJ2-6 gives the whole variable domain SAVISQKPSRDICQRGTSLTIQCQVDSQVTMMFWYRQQPGQSLTLIATANQGSEATYESGFVIDKFPISRPNLTFSTLTVSNMSPEDSSIYLCSAGESGANVLTFGAGSRLTVL.

The sample holds a few counts of this clonotype. The V and J genes are TRBV28 and TRBJ1-1; 7 nucleotides line up with TRBD1. Germline V gives CDR1 MDHEN, CDR2 SYDVKM. CDR3 length: 14 residues. J gave up 7 bases and V 6 bases, and 11 bases lay outside the gene matches. CDR3 region: CASRQTGVLGEAFF. In nucleotides, the CDR3 is TGTGCCAGCAGACAAACAGGGGTTCTCGGTGAAGCTTTCTTT. The full variable domain, rest sourced from reference TRBV28 and TRBJ1-1, is DVKVTQSSRYLVKRTGEKVFLECVQDMDHENMFWYRQDPGLGLRLIYFSYDVKMKEKGDIPEGYSVSREKKERFSLILESASTNQTSMYLCASRQTGVLGEAFFGQGTRLTVV.

V is TRBV29-1 and J is TRBJ2-7; 13 positions agree with TRBD2. The CDR3 length is 12 residues. Trimming at V came to 7 bases and at J to 5 bases, leaving 2 bases not matched to a gene. Germline CDR1 is SQVTM and CDR2 is ANQGSEA. CDR3 in amino acids: CSATSGGDEQYF. Written as DNA, the CDR3 is TGCAGCGCAACTAGCGGGGGGGACGAGCAGTACTTC.

This clonotype was seen ten or more times. V usage is TRBV28 and J usage is TRBJ2-7; the D gene is possibly TRBD2 (7 bases). Germline V lookup: CDR1 MDHEN, CDR2 SYDVKM. Trimming pared 6 bases from V and 7 bases from J, leaving 19 bases between. CDR3 length: 14 amino acids. CDR3 region: CASRGGPGWGEQYF. For the CDR3, the DNA is TGTGCCAGCAGGGGGGGGCCGGGCTGGGGGGAGCAGTACTTC.

In its sample, this clonotype was seen many times. V gene TRBV7-2 combines with J gene TRBJ2-2; no firm D call. Germline V gene data show CDR1 as SGHTA and CDR2 as FQGNSA. The CDR3 totals 13 residues. With 5 bases removed from V and 7 bases from J, the gap between germline ends came to 11 bases. CDR3 nucleotide sequence: TGTGCCAGCAGCCTTCATAGTAGCGGGGAGCTGTTTTTT. Its protein is CASSLHSSGELFF.

V usage is TRBV5-5 and J usage is TRBJ2-1; D remains ambiguous. The CDR3 is 12 amino acids. The V gene lost 0 bases and the J gene lost 10 bases, with 8 bases spanning the gap. The germline gives CDR1 SGHKS, CDR2 YYEKEE (reference sequence). DNA for the CDR3: TGTGCCAGCAGCTTGGTGGGCTTCGAGCAGTTCTTC. This codes for CASSLVGFEQFF.

This clonotype showed up just a few times. This chain connects TRBV28 to TRBJ1-2, with D possibly being TRBD1 (6 bases). The V gene's germline CDR1 is MDHEN and CDR2 SYDVKM. Deletions cut 3 bases from V and 8 bases from J, with 16 bases between. This CDR3 spans 14 amino acids. CDR3 sequence reads: CASSFGGSIDGYTF. As DNA, the CDR3 is TGTGCCAGCAGTTTCGGGGGCTCGATTGACGGCTACACCTTC.

The sample holds a few counts of this clonotype. This sequence joins TRBV28 and TRBJ1-3, with 8 bases aligning to TRBD1. The CDR3 loop spans 15 amino acids. The junction had 6 bases not matched to a gene; V was cut back by 6 bases and J by 2 bases. Looked up from germline, CDR1 is MDHEN and CDR2 is SYDVKM. This CDR3 is CASSQQGGTGNTIYF. In DNA, the CDR3 is TGTGCCAGCAGCCAACAGGGGGGTACTGGAAACACCATATATTTT.

This clonotype was observed many times. The genes are TRBV6-6 and TRBJ1-3; no definite D call. This CDR3 contains 15 residues. From germline, CDR1 is MNHNY and CDR2 SVGAGI (reference sequence). Between the trimmed V and J ends, which lost 5 bases and 1 base, there was a span of 12 bases. CDR3 coding DNA: TGTGCCAGCAGTATCCGGACGGGGTCTGGAAACACCATATATTTT. It is translated as CASSIRTGSGNTIYF.

This clonotype was counted ten times or more. This chain connects TRBV7-2 to TRBJ2-7; D could derive from TRBD1 or TRBD2 (5 bases each). The length of the CDR3 is 14 residues. The germline gives CDR1 SGHTA, CDR2 FQGNSA. Trimming pared 3 bases from V and 3 bases from J, leaving 12 bases between. CDR3 in DNA: TGTGCCAGCAGCTTTGGGGGACCCTTCTACGAGCAGTACTTC. Protein: CASSFGGPFYEQYF.

The rearrangement joins TRBV29-1 to TRBJ2-1; D uncertain. The CDR3 extends over 13 amino acids. V lost 0 bases and J 0 bases, leaving 3 bases between the germline ends. The germline CDR1 and CDR2 sequences are SQVTM and ANQGSEA. Written as DNA, the CDR3 is TGCAGCGTTGAAGAGTTCTCCTACAATGAGCAGTTCTTC. Its translation is CSVEEFSYNEQFF.

This chain joins TRBV19 and TRBJ1-2, with TRBD1 identical over 9 bases. CDR1 and CDR2 (germline): LNHDA, SQIVND (reference sequence). The CDR3 loop spans 14 amino acids. The ends lost 9 bases at V and 5 bases at J; junction bases unmatched: 10. CDR3 nucleotide sequence: TGTGCCAGCACTGGAGCGGGACAGGGTTATGGCTACACCTTC. Amino acid sequence: CASTGAGQGYGYTF.